Listed below are T cell receptor beta chains from one sample, sequenced in a study of CD8 T cells in ankylosing spondylitis. TCRdb recomputed calls from the 5' RACE reads with MiXCR, one row per CDR3 protein. Among under 250,000 distinct CDR3 sequences listed, approximately 30% were seen once. Sequencing was performed on blood, either unsorted or a sorted T cell fraction (not recorded which). The receptors shown here come from a male donor with ankylosing spondylitis or in good health (not recorded which). Both conserved end residues are part of each CDR3. The D gene is left open where the match is weak. Clone size, where shown, is once, few, many, or a class for clones that have expanded.

j_call clone_size d_call cdr3_length v_call cdr3_nt cdr3_aa
TRBJ2-5 . . 12 TRBV12-3/TRBV12-4 TGTGCCAGCGGCCAGGGGCAAGAGACCCAGTACTTC CASGQGQETQYF
TRBJ2-3 . TRBD1 14 TRBV29-1 TGCAGCGTTCGGGACAGGGGGGCCGCAGATACGCAGTATTTT CSVRDRGAADTQYF
TRBJ1-4 . TRBD1 13 TRBV20-1 TGCAGTGCTAGGACAGGGGGTAATGAAAAACTGTTTTTT CSARTGGNEKLFF
TRBJ1-1 few . 12 TRBV12-3/TRBV12-4 TGTGCCAGCAGTTTCGGGCCCGCTGAAGCTTTCTTT CASSFGPAEAFF
TRBJ1-2 few . 14 TRBV5-1 TGCGCCAGCAGCTTGTGGGGGAGAGACTATGGCTACACCTTC CASSLWGRDYGYTF
TRBJ1-6 . . 12 TRBV5-6 TGTGCCAGCAGCTCCCATAATTCACCCCTCCACTTT CASSSHNSPLHF
TRBJ1-2 . . 10 TRBV10-2 TGCGCCAGCAATGCGATGGGCTACACCTTC CASNAMGYTF
TRBJ2-1 few . 14 TRBV20-1 TGCAGTGCTAGAGCCGAGGACATTTACAATGAGCAGTTCTTC CSARAEDIYNEQFF
TRBJ2-7 . TRBD1 14 TRBV9 TGTGCCAGCAGCGTGGGGACAGCGGCCTACGAGCAGTACTTC CASSVGTAAYEQYF
TRBJ2-5 . TRBD1 14 TRBV5-1 TGCGCCAGCAGCTTGGGGGACAGGCAAGAGACCCAGTACTTC CASSLGDRQETQYF
TRBJ2-7 few TRBD2 13 TRBV20-1 TGCAGTGCCCCGACTAGCCGTGGGTACGAGCAGTACTTC CSAPTSRGYEQYF
TRBJ1-2 . . 13 TRBV20-1 TGCAGCGAAGGAGGGGCAAACCCTTATGGCTACACCTTC CSEGGANPYGYTF
TRBJ2-7 few TRBD1 13 TRBV20-1 TGCAGTGCCGGGGACAGGACCTCCTACGAGCAGTACTTC CSAGDRTSYEQYF
TRBJ2-5 few . 13 TRBV5-5 TGTGCCAGCAGCTTGTGGCAGGAAGAGACCCAGTACTTC CASSLWQEETQYF
TRBJ1-2 . . 15 TRBV18 TGTGCCAGCTCACCGCAGGATAGTAAAGGCTATGGCTACACCTTC CASSPQDSKGYGYTF
TRBJ2-2 . TRBD1 16 TRBV7-8 TGTGCCAGCAGCTTAGTAACAGGGGGCTCCACCGGGGAGCTGTTTTTT CASSLVTGGSTGELFF
TRBJ1-2 few . 13 TRBV12-3/TRBV12-4 TGTGCCAGCGGAAGCGGTACCCTCTATGGCTACACCTTC CASGSGTLYGYTF
TRBJ2-3 . TRBD2 18 TRBV5-1 TGCGCCAGCAGCTTGCGACTAGCGGGGGGCCTCAGCACAGATACGCAGTATTTT CASSLRLAGGLSTDTQYF
TRBJ2-7 . TRBD2 17 TRBV12-3/TRBV12-4 TGTGCCAGCAGCCCCCGGACTAGCGGGGAACAGGGCTACGAGCAGTACTTC CASSPRTSGEQGYEQYF
TRBJ2-3 . . 14 TRBV29-1 TGCAGCGGGGAAGAGGGGAACCCCACAGATACGCAGTATTTT CSGEEGNPTDTQYF
TRBJ2-3 . TRBD1 14 TRBV4-1 TGCGCCAGCAGCCAGGGACAGGGCCCAGATACGCAGTATTTT CASSQGQGPDTQYF
TRBJ2-3 . . 16 TRBV11-1 TGTGCCAGCAGCTTCCCTAAGGGGGACCCCACAGATACGCAGTATTTT CASSFPKGDPTDTQYF
TRBJ1-1 few TRBD1 16 TRBV10-2 TGCGCCAGCAGGCACGACAGGGGGCGAAAGAACACTGAAGCTTTCTTT CASRHDRGRKNTEAFF
TRBJ2-1 few TRBD2 14 TRBV5-1 TGCGCCAGCGGCCTGGCCCGGGAGGGGTCTAAGCAGTTCTTC CASGLAREGSKQFF
TRBJ2-5 . TRBD2 15 TRBV12-3/TRBV12-4 TGTGCCAGCAAACGGACTAGCGGGGAACAAGAGACCCAGTACTTC CASKRTSGEQETQYF
TRBJ2-2 . . 11 TRBV29-1 TGCAGCGTCCCCTTCGGGGGGGAGCTGTTTTTT CSVPFGGELFF
TRBJ1-4 few . 14 TRBV10-3 TGTGCCATCAGCCGAGGTTCAACTAATGAAAAACTGTTTTTT CAISRGSTNEKLFF
TRBJ2-2 . TRBD1 15 TRBV2 TGTGCCAGCATTGAGGGACAGCAGAACACCGGGGAGCTGTTTTTT CASIEGQQNTGELFF
TRBJ2-3 few . 12 TRBV7-9 TGTGCCAGCAGCTTACAGGGAGCTACGCAGTATTTT CASSLQGATQYF
TRBJ1-1 few . 14 TRBV6-5 TGTGCCAGCAGTTACTCGAGTAGGAACACTGAAGCTTTCTTT CASSYSSRNTEAFF
TRBJ2-1 . TRBD2 13 TRBV10-3 TGTGCCACGGGCGAGGACCGGGGGGATGAGCAGTTCTTC CATGEDRGDEQFF
TRBJ2-1 few TRBD2 15 TRBV20-1 TGCAGTGCTAAATCTAGCGGGGGGTCCTACAATGAGCAGTTCTTC CSAKSSGGSYNEQFF
TRBJ1-5 few . 14 TRBV12-3/TRBV12-4 TGTGCCAGCAGTTCTGGAGACAGAGATCAGCCCCAGCATTTT CASSSGDRDQPQHF
TRBJ1-1 . TRBD1 14 TRBV12-3/TRBV12-4 TGTGCCAGCAGAAACCGGGACAGGGTCACTGAAGCTTTCTTT CASRNRDRVTEAFF
TRBJ2-7 few . 13 TRBV29-1 TGCAGCGTTGAACTTATGGGATCTAGGGAGCAGTACTTC CSVELMGSREQYF
TRBJ2-7 once TRBD1 13 TRBV27 TGTGCCAGCACCCAGGCAGGGGGCTGGCAGCAGTACTTC CASTQAGGWQQYF
TRBJ2-3 . . 16 TRBV29-1 TGCAGCGCACACCTAACGGGGCACGATCTCACAGATACGCAGTATTTT CSAHLTGHDLTDTQYF
TRBJ2-3 . . 15 TRBV3-1 TGTGCCAGCAGCCAAGGAAGCAAGAGCACAGATACGCAGTATTTT CASSQGSKSTDTQYF
TRBJ1-4 . . 13 TRBV12-3/TRBV12-4 TGTGCCAGCAGAGGGGGAACCAATGAAAAACTGTTTTTT CASRGGTNEKLFF
TRBJ2-5 . . 14 TRBV3-1 TGTGCCAGCAGCCAAGAACCTTTGAGGGCGACCCAGTACTTC CASSQEPLRATQYF
TRBJ1-1 . TRBD1 15 TRBV6-1 TGTGCCAGCAGTGGGGGGACAGGGGAGAACACTGAAGCTTTCTTT CASSGGTGENTEAFF
TRBJ2-3 . TRBD1 14 TRBV29-1 TGCAGCGTCGTCGGGACAGGGAGCACAGATACGCAGTATTTT CSVVGTGSTDTQYF
TRBJ2-3 . TRBD1 16 TRBV20-1 TGCAGTGCTAGAGATGGGACAGGGGGGGCCACAGATACGCAGTATTTT CSARDGTGGATDTQYF
TRBJ2-1 . TRBD1 15 TRBV9 TGTGCCAGCAGCGTAGGGCAGGGGGCTATGTATGAGCAGTTCTTC CASSVGQGAMYEQFF
TRBJ2-3 . . 13 TRBV5-4 TGTGCCAGCAGCCAAGGGGTTACAGATACGCAGTATTTT CASSQGVTDTQYF
TRBJ2-7 . . 16 TRBV5-5 TGTGCCAGCAGCTCCCCTGGCGGCCCTCTCTCCTACGAGCAGTACTTC CASSSPGGPLSYEQYF
TRBJ2-6 . . 12 TRBV29-1 TGCAGCGTTGAAAACGGAGCCAACGTCCTGACTTTC CSVENGANVLTF
TRBJ2-2 . TRBD1 15 TRBV5-5 TGTGCCAGCAGCCCTGGGACAGGGGCAGCCGGGGAGCTGTTTTTT CASSPGTGAAGELFF
TRBJ2-5 . . 12 TRBV29-1 TGCAGCTCCGGGGCTCTTGGGGAGACCCAGTACTTC CSSGALGETQYF